The rows below give T cell receptor beta chains drawn from one sample of a study of tumor and adjacent non-tumor tissue in lung cancer. One entry per CDR3 protein, called by TCRdb with MiXCR from the multiplex PCR reads. The sample shows 70,000 to 90,000 distinct CDR3 sequences, about four fifths of them seen only once. The sample taken for sequencing was distant non-tumor lung tissue. These receptors all come from a man aged 60 to 75 with non-small cell lung cancer. Each CDR3 is given with its conserved first and last residue. The order of the fields is J gene, clone size, D gene, V gene, CDR3 DNA, CDR3 protein. The D gene is left open where the match is weak. Only part of the rows carry a size: once, few, many, or a class if the clone is expanded.

TRBJ2-5,.,.,TRBV11-2,TGTGCCAGAAGCTCAGCGCAGGTCCAAGAGACCCAGTACTTC,CARSSAQVQETQYF
TRBJ2-3,.,TRBD1,TRBV11-2,TGTGCTAGCAGGGGAGGGACAGGGCTCAGCACAGATACGCAGTATTTT,CASRGGTGLSTDTQYF
TRBJ1-3,few,.,TRBV20-1,TGTATTGCTAGGGTTCTGGACACCATATATTTT,CIARVLDTIYF
TRBJ2-3,.,.,TRBV4-3,TGCGCCAGTAGCCAAGATAGAACGGCCACCACAGATACGCAGTACTTT,CASSQDRTATTDTQYF
TRBJ2-3,many,TRBD2,TRBV20-1,TGCAGTGCTATACTAGCGGGAGTAAATACGCAGTATTTT,CSAILAGVNTQYF
TRBJ2-5,.,.,TRBV2,TGTGCCAGCAAGACCGCCTGGGGCCAAGAGACCCAGTACTTC,CASKTAWGQETQYF
TRBJ1-1,few,.,TRBV11-2,TGTGCTAGGAGCTTATTGTCCCGGGGGGACACTGAAGCTTTCTTT,CARSLLSRGDTEAFF
TRBJ1-4,once,.,TRBV11-3,TGTGCCAGCAGGTTAGATCTAACCAGGGTAGAAGAGAAACTGTTTTTT,CASRLDLTRVEEKLFF
TRBJ2-5,.,.,TRBV12-3/TRBV12-4,TGTGCCAGCAAACGGGACCCCGTATACACGGAGACCCAGTACTTC,CASKRDPVYTETQYF
TRBJ1-1,.,.,TRBV11-3,TGTGCCAGTGACTTAACGCCGAATCTGTATGGTCGGAACACTGAAGCTTTCTTT,CASDLTPNLYGRNTEAFF
TRBJ1-5,.,.,TRBV24-1,TGTGCCACCAGTGAAGGTTCTAGTAATCAGCCCAAGCATTTT,CATSEGSSNQPKHF
TRBJ2-3,.,.,TRBV11-3,TGTACCAGCAGCTTAGATAAGGGAGAGGGAGATACGCAGTATTTT,CTSSLDKGEGDTQYF
TRBJ2-5,.,.,TRBV11-2,TGTGCCAGCAGTTCCGTGCAGGTTCTGGAGACCCAGTACTTC,CASSSVQVLETQYF
TRBJ2-6,.,.,TRBV6-5,TGTGCCAGCAGCCTAGCGAGAGCCAGCTCTGAGGCCAACATCCTGACTTTC,CASSLARASSEANILTF
TRBJ2-5,once,.,TRBV5-4,TGTGCCAGCAACCCACCCAGCCAAGAGACCCAGTACTTC,CASNPPSQETQYF
TRBJ2-7,.,.,TRBV11-2,TGTGCCAGCAGCTTAATGCCCGAGGTCCTCAAAGGCTACGAGCAGTACTTT,CASSLMPEVLKGYEQYF
TRBJ2-5,.,.,TRBV11-2,TGTGCTAGGAGCTCCACAATGGGGAGGCCAAAGGAGACCCAGTACTTC,CARSSTMGRPKETQYF
TRBJ2-5,.,TRBD2,TRBV6-6,TGTGTCAGCAAAGCGGGGGAGCCGATGGAGACCCAGTACTTC,CVSKAGEPMETQYF
TRBJ1-4,.,TRBD1,TRBV12-3/TRBV12-4,TGTGCTACCAGGGGGACAGAGCTTGAAAAACTGTTTTTT,CATRGTELEKLFF
TRBJ2-2,.,.,TRBV11-2,TGTGCCAACAGCGAAGGTGGTCGAAACACCGGGGAGCTGTTTTTT,CANSEGGRNTGELFF
TRBJ2-7,once,.,TRBV11-2,TGTGCCACCAGCTCGAGGACAGCAGGGAGTGTCTACGAGCGGTATTTC,CATSSRTAGSVYERYF
TRBJ2-3,.,.,TRBV4-3,TGCGCCAGCAGCCGAGATAGAGCGGGCACCATAGATACGCCGTATTTT,CASSRDRAGTIDTPYF
TRBJ1-5,.,.,TRBV6-5,TGTGCCAGCAGTTACCTACAGGGAAGCAATCCCCAGCATTTT,CASSYLQGSNPQHF
TRBJ2-2,.,TRBD2,TRBV11-3,TGTACCAGCAGCCACCTCGCGACTAGCGGGGCGTCCGGGGAGCTGTTTTTT,CTSSHLATSGASGELFF
TRBJ2-5,.,TRBD2,TRBV19,TGTGCCAGTAGTCCACTAGCGGTAGGGTTAGAGACCCGGTACTTC,CASSPLAVGLETRYF
TRBJ2-3,.,.,TRBV6-1,TGTGCCAACAGTAAAGGACCCCAGGGGGGTGATACGCAGTATTTT,CANSKGPQGGDTQYF
TRBJ1-1,.,TRBD1,TRBV6-5,TGTGCCAGCAGCCTCAGGGGGCTCACTGAAGCTTTCTTT,CASSLRGLTEAFF
TRBJ1-6,many,TRBD1,TRBV5-1,TGCGCCAGCAGCTTAGGACAGGTTAATTCACCCCTCCACTTT,CASSLGQVNSPLHF
TRBJ1-2,.,.,TRBV6-5,TGTGCCAGCAGTTCACATGGACGGAGAGCGACTAACTATGGCTTTACCTTC,CASSSHGRRATNYGFTF
TRBJ2-3,.,TRBD2,TRBV6-2/TRBV6-3,TGTGCCAGCATATCGACTAGCGGGAGGGCCTTTTATACGCAGTATTTT,CASISTSGRAFYTQYF
TRBJ1-5,.,.,TRBV6-1,TGTGCCAGCATCCCGGACATCCTAAATCAGCCCCAACATTTT,CASIPDILNQPQHF
TRBJ2-3,.,TRBD2,TRBV6-2/TRBV6-3,TGTGCCAGCAGTGGCGATGAGTTACTAGCGGGGCTCACAGATACGCAGTATTTT,CASSGDELLAGLTDTQYF
TRBJ1-4,.,TRBD1,TRBV20-1,TGCAGTGCTTGGACAGGGGGCACGGGAGAAAAACTGTTTTTT,CSAWTGGTGEKLFF
TRBJ1-5,once,.,TRBV5-8,TGTGCCAGCAGCAAGAGACAGACCAGCAATCAGCCCCAGCATTTT,CASSKRQTSNQPQHF
TRBJ2-7,.,.,TRBV5-1,TGCGCCAGCAGCTTAGATGGACAGAACGTGCAGTACTTC,CASSLDGQNVQYF
TRBJ2-3,.,TRBD1,TRBV20-1,TGCAGTACTAGAGTCAGTATGGGACAGGGGGTAGGACCCCGCACAGATACGCAGTATTTT,CSTRVSMGQGVGPRTDTQYF
TRBJ1-2,.,TRBD1,TRBV6-6,TGTGCCGGATCCCCGGGACAGAACTATGGCTACACCTTC,CAGSPGQNYGYTF
TRBJ2-5,once,.,TRBV5-4,TGTGCCAGCAGCCGAAAAGGCCTCATTAGGGGGGAGACCCAGTACTTC,CASSRKGLIRGETQYF
TRBJ2-3,.,.,TRBV12-3/TRBV12-4,TGTGCCAGCACCCCCGATAATACAGATACGCAGTATTTT,CASTPDNTDTQYF
TRBJ2-6,.,.,TRBV12-3/TRBV12-4,TGTGCCAGCAGTTCGCGTTGCTCTGGGGCCAATGTCCTGACTTTC,CASSSRCSGANVLTF